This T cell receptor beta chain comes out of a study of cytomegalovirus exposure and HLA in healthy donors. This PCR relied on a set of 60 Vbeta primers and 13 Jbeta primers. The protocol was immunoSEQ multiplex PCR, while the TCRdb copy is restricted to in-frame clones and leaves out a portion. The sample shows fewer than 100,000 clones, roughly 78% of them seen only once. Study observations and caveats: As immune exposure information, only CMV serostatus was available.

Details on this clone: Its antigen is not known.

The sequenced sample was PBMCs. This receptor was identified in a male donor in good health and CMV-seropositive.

The CDR3: CASSPDRVNEQYF. CDR3 in DNA: TGTGCCAGCAGCCCGGACAGGGTCAACGAGCAGTACTTC. The rearrangement joins TRBV5-4 to TRBJ2-7; 8 bases match TRBD1. The junction had 5 bases not matched to a gene; V was cut back by 4 bases and J by 5 bases. Germline loops: CDR1 SGHNT, CDR2 YYREEE (reference sequence). This CDR3 contains 13 residues. Filled out from reference TRBV5-4 and TRBJ2-7, the complete variable domain reads ETGVTQSPTHLIKTRGQQVTLRCSSQSGHNTVSWYQQALGQGPQFIFQYYREEENGRGNFPPRFSGLQFPNYSSELNVNALELDDSALYLCASSPDRVNEQYFGPGTRLTVT.